The clone carrying this TCR beta chain was detected a few times. The antigen is not known. The CDR3 spans 15 residues. Trimming took off 4 bases at V and 3 bases at J, with 15 bases between the two ends. Germline-derived CDR1 and CDR2 are LGHNA and YSLEER. 5'RACE primed from the constant segment yielded TCR alpha and TCR beta cDNA libraries bearing sample barcodes and UMIs. TCRdb analysed the 5' RACE reads with MiXCR anew, one entry per CDR3 protein. Among about 130,000 distinct CDR3 sequences listed, approximately 15% were seen once. This specimen belongs to a study of T-cell memory formation after mild COVID-19. As for the study in general: TCR clusters were largely donor specific. Regarding the study as a whole: Memory from before infection featured some responding clones, which suggests cross-reactive memory joined. Researchers report contracting CD4+ clones mostly in CM and EM, with CD8+ clones in EMRA.

V gene TRBV4-3 combines with J gene TRBJ1-1; D is ambiguous. The clonotype was recovered from an adult woman who had mild COVID-19 (a few samples of this study predate the infection). Cell type and time point are not known. The specimen sequenced was PBMCs or a T cell subset sorted from them (not recorded which). CDR3 protein: CASSLRKGRYTEAFF. The CDR3, as DNA: TGCGCCAGCAGCCTTCGGAAGGGCAGATACACTGAAGCTTTCTTT.